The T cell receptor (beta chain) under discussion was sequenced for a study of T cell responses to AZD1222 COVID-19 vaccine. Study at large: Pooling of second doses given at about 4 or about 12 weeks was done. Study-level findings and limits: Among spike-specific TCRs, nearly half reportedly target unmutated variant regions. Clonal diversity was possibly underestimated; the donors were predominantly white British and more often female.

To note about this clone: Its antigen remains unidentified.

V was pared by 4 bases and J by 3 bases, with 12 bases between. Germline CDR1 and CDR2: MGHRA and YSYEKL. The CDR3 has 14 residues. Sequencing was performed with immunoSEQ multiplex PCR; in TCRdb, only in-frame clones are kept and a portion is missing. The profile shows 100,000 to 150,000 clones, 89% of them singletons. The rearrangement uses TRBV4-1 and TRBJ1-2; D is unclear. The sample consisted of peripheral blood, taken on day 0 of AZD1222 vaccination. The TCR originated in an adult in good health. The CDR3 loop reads CASSRREPDYGYTF. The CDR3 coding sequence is TGCGCCAGCAGCCGGAGAGAACCAGACTATGGCTACACCTTC.